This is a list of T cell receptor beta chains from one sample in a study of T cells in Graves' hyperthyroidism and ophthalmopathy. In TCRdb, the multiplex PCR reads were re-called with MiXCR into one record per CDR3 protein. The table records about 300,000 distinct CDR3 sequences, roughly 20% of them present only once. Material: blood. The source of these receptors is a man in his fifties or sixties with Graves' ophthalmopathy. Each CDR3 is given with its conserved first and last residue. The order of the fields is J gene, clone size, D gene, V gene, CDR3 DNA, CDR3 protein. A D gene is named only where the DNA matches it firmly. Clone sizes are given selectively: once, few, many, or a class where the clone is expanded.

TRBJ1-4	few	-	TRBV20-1	TGCAGTGCTAGACTTTCGGGGGAAAAACTGTTTTTT	CSARLSGEKLFF
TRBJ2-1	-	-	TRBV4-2	TGTGCCAGCAGCCAAAGATTGACTAATATGAATGAGCAGTTCTTC	CASSQRLTNMNEQFF
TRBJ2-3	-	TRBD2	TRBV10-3	TGTGCCATCACCGCAACTAGCGGGAGGGCCGCAGATACGCAGTATTTT	CAITATSGRAADTQYF
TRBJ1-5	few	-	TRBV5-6	TGTGCCAGCAGCTTGGGTAACCAGGGTACGGGGGCCCAGCATTTT	CASSLGNQGTGAQHF
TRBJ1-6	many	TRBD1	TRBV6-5	TGTGCCAGCAGTTACCGGACAGGGACCAATTCACCCCTCCACTTT	CASSYRTGTNSPLHF
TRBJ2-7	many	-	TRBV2	TGTGCCAGCAGTGAGGGATACGAGCAGTACTTC	CASSEGYEQYF
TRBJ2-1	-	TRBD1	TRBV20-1	TGCAGTGCTAGAGATCCGGGACAGGGGGACTACAATGAGCAGTTCTTC	CSARDPGQGDYNEQFF
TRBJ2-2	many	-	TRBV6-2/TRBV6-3	TGTGCCAGCAGTTACGGGCGGATGAACACCGGGGAGCTGTTTTTT	CASSYGRMNTGELFF
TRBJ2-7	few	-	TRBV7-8	TGTGCCAGCAGCTTACAGTCTGGGAACTACGAGCAGTACTTC	CASSLQSGNYEQYF
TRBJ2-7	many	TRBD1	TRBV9	TGTGCCAGCAGCGTCGGACAGGGGACCCTCGGCGAGCAGTACTTC	CASSVGQGTLGEQYF
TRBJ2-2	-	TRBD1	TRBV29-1	TGCAGCGCCTCAACCGGGACAGGGGTCGCCGGGGAGCTGTTTTTT	CSASTGTGVAGELFF
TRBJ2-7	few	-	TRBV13	TGTGCCAGCAGCTTAGGCCCCTCCACCTACGAGCAGTACTTC	CASSLGPSTYEQYF
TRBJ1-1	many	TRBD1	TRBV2	TGTGCCAGCAGGATCGGACAGGACACTGAAGCTTTCTTT	CASRIGQDTEAFF
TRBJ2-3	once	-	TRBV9	TGTGCCAGCAGCCCCTCTGGCGCCAGGCGGATAGATACGCAGTATTTT	CASSPSGARRIDTQYF
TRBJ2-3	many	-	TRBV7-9	TGTGCCAGCAGCTTAGCGGGCTCAAACACAGATACGCAGTATTTT	CASSLAGSNTDTQYF
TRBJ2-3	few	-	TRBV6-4	TGTGCCAGCAGTGTCGATAGTGGCGCAGATACGCAGTATTTT	CASSVDSGADTQYF
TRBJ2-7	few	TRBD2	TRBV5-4	TGTGCCAGCAGCCCGGGACTAGCGGGAGTAATCGACGAGCAGTACTTC	CASSPGLAGVIDEQYF
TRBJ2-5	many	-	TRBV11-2	TGTGCCAGCAGCTTAGGGCAGGTAGAGACCCAGTACTTC	CASSLGQVETQYF
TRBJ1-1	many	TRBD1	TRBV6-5	TGTGCCAGCAGTTACTCGTGGACAGGGGGTCCTTCAACTGAAGCTTTCTTT	CASSYSWTGGPSTEAFF
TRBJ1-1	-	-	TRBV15	TGTGCCACCAGCACCCCTGGTAAGAACACTGAAGCTTTCTTT	CATSTPGKNTEAFF
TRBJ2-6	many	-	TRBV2	TGTGCCAGCAAGGGCTCTGGGGCCAACGTCCTGACTTTC	CASKGSGANVLTF
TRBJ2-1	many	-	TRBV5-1	TGCGCCAGCACACCGGACAGAACTTCCTACAATGAGCAGTTCTTC	CASTPDRTSYNEQFF
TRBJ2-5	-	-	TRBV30	TGTGCCTGGAGTGTAGGGCTAGGGGGGACCCAGTACTTC	CAWSVGLGGTQYF
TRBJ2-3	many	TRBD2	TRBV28	TGTGCCAGCAGACTCCCGGCTAGCGGGAGCATCGGCACAGATACGCAGTATTTT	CASRLPASGSIGTDTQYF
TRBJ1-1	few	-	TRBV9	TGTGCCAGCAGCGTAGAGGTGGGGCCGGGTGGCACTGAAGCTTTCTTT	CASSVEVGPGGTEAFF
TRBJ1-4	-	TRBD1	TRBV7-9	TGTGCCAGCGCCTCAGGGGGTGAAAAACTGTTTTTT	CASASGGEKLFF
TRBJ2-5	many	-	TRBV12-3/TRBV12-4	TGTGCCAGCAGCTGGGTAGCGGAGCTCCAAGAGACCCAGTACTTC	CASSWVAELQETQYF
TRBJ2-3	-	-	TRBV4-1	TGCGCCAGCAGCCAAGCCTTCAAAGCCCCCACAGATACGCAGTATTTT	CASSQAFKAPTDTQYF
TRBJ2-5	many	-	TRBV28	TGTGCCAGCAGTTTAGCGGCGGCTCGGGAGACCCAGTACTTC	CASSLAAARETQYF
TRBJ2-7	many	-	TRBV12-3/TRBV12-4	TGTGCCAGCCGGGCGGATCTTCCCTACGAGCAGTACTTC	CASRADLPYEQYF